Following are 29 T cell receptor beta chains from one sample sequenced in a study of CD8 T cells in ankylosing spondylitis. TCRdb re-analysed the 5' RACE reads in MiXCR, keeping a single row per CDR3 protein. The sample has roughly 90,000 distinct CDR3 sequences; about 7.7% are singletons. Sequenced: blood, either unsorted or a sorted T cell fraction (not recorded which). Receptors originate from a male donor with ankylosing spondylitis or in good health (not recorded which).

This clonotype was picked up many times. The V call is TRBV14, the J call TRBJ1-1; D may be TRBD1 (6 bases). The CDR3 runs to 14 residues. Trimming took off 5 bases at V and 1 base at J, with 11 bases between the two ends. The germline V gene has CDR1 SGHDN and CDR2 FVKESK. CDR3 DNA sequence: TGTGCCAGCAGCACAATACAGGGGAACACTGAAGCTTTCTTT. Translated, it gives CASSTIQGNTEAFF. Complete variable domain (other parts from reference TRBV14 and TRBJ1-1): EAGVTQFPSHSVIEKGQTVTLRCDPISGHDNLYWYRRVMGKEIKFLLHFVKESKQDESGMPNNRFLAERTGGTYSTLKVQPAELEDSGVYFCASSTIQGNTEAFFGQGTRLTVV.

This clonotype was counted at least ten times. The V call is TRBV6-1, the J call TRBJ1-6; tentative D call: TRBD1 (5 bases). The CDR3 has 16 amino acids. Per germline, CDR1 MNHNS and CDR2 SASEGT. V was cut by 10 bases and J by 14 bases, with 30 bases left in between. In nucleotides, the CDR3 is TGTGCCACCTACTCCAGGGAGAGTACTGACCTTGGGGCCCTCCACTTT. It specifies CATYSRESTDLGALHF.

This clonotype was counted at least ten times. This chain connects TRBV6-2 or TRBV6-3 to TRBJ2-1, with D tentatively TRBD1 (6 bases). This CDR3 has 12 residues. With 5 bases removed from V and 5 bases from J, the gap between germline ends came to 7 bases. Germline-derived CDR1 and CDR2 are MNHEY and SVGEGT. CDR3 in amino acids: CASSDRNNEQFF. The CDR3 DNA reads TGTGCCAGCAGTGACAGGAACAATGAGCAGTTCTTC.

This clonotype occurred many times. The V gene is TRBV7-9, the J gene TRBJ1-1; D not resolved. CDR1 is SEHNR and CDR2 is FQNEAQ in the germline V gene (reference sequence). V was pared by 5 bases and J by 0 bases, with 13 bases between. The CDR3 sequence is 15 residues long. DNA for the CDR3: TGTGCCAGCAGCGTAGGCGCTCTCATGAACACTGAAGCTTTCTTT. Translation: CASSVGALMNTEAFF.

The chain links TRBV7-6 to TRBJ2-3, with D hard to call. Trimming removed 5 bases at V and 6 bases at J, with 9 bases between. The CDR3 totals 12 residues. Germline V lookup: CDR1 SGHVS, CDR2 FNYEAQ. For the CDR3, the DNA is TGTGCCAGCAGCCCTGGCCATGATACGCAGTATTTT. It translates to CASSPGHDTQYF.

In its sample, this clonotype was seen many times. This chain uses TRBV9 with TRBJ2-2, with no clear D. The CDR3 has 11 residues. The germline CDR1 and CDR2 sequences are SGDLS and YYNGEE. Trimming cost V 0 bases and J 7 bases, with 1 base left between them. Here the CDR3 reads CASSVDGELFF. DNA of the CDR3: TGTGCCAGCAGCGTAGACGGGGAGCTGTTTTTT.

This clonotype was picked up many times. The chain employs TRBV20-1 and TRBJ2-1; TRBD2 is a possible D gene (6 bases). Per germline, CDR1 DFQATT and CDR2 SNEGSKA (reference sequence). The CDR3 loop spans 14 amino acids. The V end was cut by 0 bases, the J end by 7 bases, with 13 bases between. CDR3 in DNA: TGCAGTGCTAGAGATCGTAGCGGTTTTAATGAGCAGTTCTTC. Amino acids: CSARDRSGFNEQFF.

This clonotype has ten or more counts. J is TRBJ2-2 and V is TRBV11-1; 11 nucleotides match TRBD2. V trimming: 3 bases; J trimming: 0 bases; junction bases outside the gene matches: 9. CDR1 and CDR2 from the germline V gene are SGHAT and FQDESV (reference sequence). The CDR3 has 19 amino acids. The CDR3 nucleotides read TGTGCCAGCAGCTTTGGGCTAGCGGGGGGTTTCGCGAACACCGGGGAGCTGTTTTTT. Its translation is CASSFGLAGGFANTGELFF.

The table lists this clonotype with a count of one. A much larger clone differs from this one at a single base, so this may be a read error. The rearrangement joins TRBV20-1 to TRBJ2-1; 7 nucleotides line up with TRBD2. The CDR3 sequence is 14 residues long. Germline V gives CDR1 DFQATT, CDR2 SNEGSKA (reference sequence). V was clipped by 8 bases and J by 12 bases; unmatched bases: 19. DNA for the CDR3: TGCAGTACTACGGGCGGGAGTTATCTCGGCGGGCAGTTCTTC. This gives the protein CSTTGGSYLGGQFF.

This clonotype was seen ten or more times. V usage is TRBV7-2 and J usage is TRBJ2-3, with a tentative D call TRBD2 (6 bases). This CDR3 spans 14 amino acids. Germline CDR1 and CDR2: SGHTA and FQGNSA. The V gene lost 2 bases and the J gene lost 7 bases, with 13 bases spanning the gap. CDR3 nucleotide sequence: TGTGCCAGCAGCTTACGGAGGGTAGGGCATACGCAGTATTTT. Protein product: CASSLRRVGHTQYF.

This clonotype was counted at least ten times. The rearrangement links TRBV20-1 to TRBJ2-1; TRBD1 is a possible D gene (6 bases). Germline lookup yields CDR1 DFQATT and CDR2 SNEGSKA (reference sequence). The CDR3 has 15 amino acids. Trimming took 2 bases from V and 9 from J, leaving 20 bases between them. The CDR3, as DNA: TGCAGTGCTAGACAATCAGGGGACCAGCAAGGTGAGCAGTTCTTC. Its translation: CSARQSGDQQGEQFF.

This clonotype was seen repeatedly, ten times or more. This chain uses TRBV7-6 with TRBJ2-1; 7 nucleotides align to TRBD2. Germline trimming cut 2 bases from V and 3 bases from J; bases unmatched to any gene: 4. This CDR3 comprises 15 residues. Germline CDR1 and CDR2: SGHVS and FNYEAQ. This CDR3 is CASSLFLAVYNEQFF. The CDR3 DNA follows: TGTGCCAGCAGCTTATTTCTAGCGGTCTACAATGAGCAGTTCTTC. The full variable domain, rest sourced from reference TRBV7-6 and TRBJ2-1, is GAGVSQSPRYKVTKRGQDVALRCDPISGHVSLYWYRQALGQGPEFLTYFNYEAQQDKSGLPNDRFSAERPEGSISTLTIQRTEQRDSAMYRCASSLFLAVYNEQFFGPGTRLTVL.

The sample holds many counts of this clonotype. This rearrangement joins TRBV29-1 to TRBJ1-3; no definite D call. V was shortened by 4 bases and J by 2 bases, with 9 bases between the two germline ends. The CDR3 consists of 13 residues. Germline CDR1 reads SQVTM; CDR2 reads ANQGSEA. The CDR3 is CSVGDSTGNTIYF. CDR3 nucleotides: TGCAGCGTTGGAGACTCTACTGGAAACACCATATATTTT.

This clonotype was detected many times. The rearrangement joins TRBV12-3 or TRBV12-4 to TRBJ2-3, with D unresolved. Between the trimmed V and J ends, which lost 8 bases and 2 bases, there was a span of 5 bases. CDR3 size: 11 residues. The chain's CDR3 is CASANTDTQYF. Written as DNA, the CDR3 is TGTGCCAGCGCAAACACAGATACGCAGTATTTT.

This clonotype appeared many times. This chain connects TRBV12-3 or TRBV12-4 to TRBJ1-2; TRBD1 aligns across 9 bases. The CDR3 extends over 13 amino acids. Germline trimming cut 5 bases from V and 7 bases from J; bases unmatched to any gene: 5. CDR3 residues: CASSRDRASGYTF. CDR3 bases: TGTGCCAGCAGTCGGGACAGGGCCTCTGGCTACACCTTC.

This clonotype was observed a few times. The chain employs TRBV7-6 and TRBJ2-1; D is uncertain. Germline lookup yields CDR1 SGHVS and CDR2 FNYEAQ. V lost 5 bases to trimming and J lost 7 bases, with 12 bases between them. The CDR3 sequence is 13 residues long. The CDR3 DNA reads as TGTGCCAGCAGCGCGCCTTGGGCGAATGAGCAGTTCTTC. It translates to CASSAPWANEQFF.

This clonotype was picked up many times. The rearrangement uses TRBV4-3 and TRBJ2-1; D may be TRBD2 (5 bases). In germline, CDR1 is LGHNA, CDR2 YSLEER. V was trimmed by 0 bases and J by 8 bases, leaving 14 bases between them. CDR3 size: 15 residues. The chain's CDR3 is CASSQDPGLRYEQFF. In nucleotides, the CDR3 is TGCGCCAGCAGCCAAGACCCCGGACTCCGGTATGAGCAGTTCTTC.

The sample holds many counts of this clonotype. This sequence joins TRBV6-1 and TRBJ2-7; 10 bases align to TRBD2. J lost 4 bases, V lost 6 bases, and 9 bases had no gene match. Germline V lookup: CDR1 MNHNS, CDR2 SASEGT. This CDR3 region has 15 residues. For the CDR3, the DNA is TGTGCCAGCAGCACCATAGCGGGAGGTTGGTACGAGCAGTACTTC. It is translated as CASSTIAGGWYEQYF.

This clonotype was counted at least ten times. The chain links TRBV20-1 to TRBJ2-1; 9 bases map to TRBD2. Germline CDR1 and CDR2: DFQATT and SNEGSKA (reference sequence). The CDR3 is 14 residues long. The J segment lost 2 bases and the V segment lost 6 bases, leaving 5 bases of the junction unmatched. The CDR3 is CSASGGPTYNEQFF. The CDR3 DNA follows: TGCAGTGCAAGCGGGGGGCCCACCTACAATGAGCAGTTCTTC.

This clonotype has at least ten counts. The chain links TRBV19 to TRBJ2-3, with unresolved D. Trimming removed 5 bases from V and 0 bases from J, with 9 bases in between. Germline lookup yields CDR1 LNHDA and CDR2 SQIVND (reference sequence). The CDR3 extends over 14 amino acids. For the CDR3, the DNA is TGTGCCAGTAGTCCCCTGGACAGCACAGATACGCAGTATTTT. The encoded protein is CASSPLDSTDTQYF.

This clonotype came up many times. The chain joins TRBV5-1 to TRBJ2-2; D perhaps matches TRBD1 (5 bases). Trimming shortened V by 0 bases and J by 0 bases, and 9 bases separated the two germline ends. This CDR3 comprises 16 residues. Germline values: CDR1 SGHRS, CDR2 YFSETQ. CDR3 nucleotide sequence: TGCGCCAGCAGCTTGGGGCAGGGAACGAACACCGGGGAGCTGTTTTTT. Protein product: CASSLGQGTNTGELFF.

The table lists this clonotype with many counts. The CDR3 here is CSAVLSGGSETQYF. The CDR3 DNA reads as TGCAGTGCCGTCCTTTCCGGGGGCTCAGAGACCCAGTACTTC. The gene calls are TRBV20-1 and TRBJ2-5; D may match TRBD1 or TRBD2 (6 bases each). V lost 6 bases and J 4 bases, leaving 18 bases between the germline ends. The CDR3 has 14 residues. The germline V gene has CDR1 DFQATT and CDR2 SNEGSKA (reference sequence).

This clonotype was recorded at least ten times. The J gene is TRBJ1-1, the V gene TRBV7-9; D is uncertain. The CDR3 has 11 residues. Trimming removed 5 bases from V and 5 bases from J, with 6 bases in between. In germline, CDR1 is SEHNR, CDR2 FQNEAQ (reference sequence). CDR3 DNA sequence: TGTGCCAGCAGCCCGCGGACTGAAGCTTTCTTT. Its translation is CASSPRTEAFF.

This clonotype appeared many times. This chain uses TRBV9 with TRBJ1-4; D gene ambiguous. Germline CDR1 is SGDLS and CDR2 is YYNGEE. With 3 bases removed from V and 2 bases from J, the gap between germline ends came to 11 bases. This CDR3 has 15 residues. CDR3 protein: CASSGSEWTNEKLFF. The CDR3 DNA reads TGTGCCAGCAGCGGGTCGGAATGGACTAATGAAAAACTGTTTTTT.

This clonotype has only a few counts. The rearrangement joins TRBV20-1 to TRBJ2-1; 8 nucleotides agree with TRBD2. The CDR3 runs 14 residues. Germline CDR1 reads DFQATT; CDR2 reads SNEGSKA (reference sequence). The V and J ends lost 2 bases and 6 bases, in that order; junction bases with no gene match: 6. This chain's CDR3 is CSARSGTSSNEQFF. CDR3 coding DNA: TGCAGTGCTAGATCCGGGACTAGTAGCAATGAGCAGTTCTTC.

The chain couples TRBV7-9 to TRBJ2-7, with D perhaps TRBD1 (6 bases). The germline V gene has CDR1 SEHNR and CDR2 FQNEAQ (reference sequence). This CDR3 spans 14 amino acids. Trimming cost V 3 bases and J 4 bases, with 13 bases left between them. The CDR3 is CASSLKQGIYEQYF. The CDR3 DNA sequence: TGTGCCAGCAGCTTGAAACAGGGAATATACGAGCAGTACTTC.

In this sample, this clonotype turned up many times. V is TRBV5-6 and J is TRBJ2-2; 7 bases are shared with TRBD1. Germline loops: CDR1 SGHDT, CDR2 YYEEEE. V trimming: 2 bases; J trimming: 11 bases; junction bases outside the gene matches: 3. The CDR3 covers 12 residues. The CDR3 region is CASSLGGGELFF. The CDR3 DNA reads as TGTGCCAGCAGCTTAGGGGGCGGCGAGCTGTTTTTT.

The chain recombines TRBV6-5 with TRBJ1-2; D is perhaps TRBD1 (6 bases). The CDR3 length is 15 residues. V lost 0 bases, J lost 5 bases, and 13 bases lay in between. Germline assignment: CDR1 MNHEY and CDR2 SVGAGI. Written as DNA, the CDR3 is TGTGCCAGCAGTTACTCCGGGACACTTATATATGGCTACACCTTC. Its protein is CASSYSGTLIYGYTF.

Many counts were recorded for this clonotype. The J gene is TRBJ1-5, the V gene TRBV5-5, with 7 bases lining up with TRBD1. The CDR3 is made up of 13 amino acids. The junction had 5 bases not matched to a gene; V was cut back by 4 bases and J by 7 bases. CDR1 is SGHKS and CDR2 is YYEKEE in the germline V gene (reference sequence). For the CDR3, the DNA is TGTGCCAGCAGCAGTACAGGGGCCCAGCCCCAGCATTTT. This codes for CASSSTGAQPQHF. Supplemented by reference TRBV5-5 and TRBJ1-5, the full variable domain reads DAGVTQSPTHLIKTRGQQVTLRCSPISGHKSVSWYQQVLGQGPQFIFQYYEKEERGRGNFPDRFSARQFPNYSSELNVNALLLGDSALYLCASSSTGAQPQHFGDGTRLSIL.